This TCR beta chain stems from a study of blood T cell repertoires in COVID-19. Turning to the study itself: Donors in the United States, Italy and Spain gave samples during acute or convalescent COVID-19. Sample material is recorded as cDNA or gDNA derived from T cells, B-cell-depleted T cells, or PBMCs.

The CDR3 contains 15 residues. CDR1 and CDR2 from the germline V gene are MGHRA and YSYEKL. V was shortened by 4 bases and J by 2 bases, with 11 bases between the two germline ends. Per the study methods: Counts of nucleated cells, estimated from reference gene primer amplification, were obtained. The assay was immunoSEQ multiplex PCR, and TCRdb's table has in-frame clones only and misses some. Clone size and V and J calls were adopted from that table, with D and trimming inferred from the DNA. The sample has 140,000 to 150,000 clones; almost 80% are singletons. A single count supports this clone. The chain links TRBV4-1 to TRBJ1-4; D is possibly TRBD1 (6 bases). Material: peripheral blood. This clonotype was obtained from a man aged 45-65 years with active or convalescent COVID-19. The CDR3 here is CASSLFRGTNEKLFF. The CDR3 nucleotides read TGCGCCAGCAGCCTATTCAGGGGTACTAATGAAAAACTGTTTTTT.